Listed below are T cell receptor beta chains from one sample, sequenced in a study of type 1 and type 2 diabetes patients. TCRdb independently ran MiXCR on the multiplex PCR reads; one entry per CDR3 protein. The sample consists of about 270,000 distinct CDR3 sequences, around 50% of them appearing once. The specimen sequenced was peripheral blood mononuclear cells (PBMCs). Receptors originate from a young man with type 2 diabetes. CDR3s include the opening cysteine and the closing phenylalanine or tryptophan. A D gene is named only where the DNA matches it firmly. Size is stated for part of the rows, as once, few or many counts, or as a class when the clone is expanded.

j_call: TRBJ1-2; v_call: TRBV15; cdr3_length: 14; clone_size: .; d_call: .; cdr3_aa: CATSRDKGEYGYTF; cdr3_nt: TGTGCCACCAGCAGAGATAAGGGGGAGTATGGCTACACCTTC
j_call: TRBJ1-4; v_call: TRBV7-2; cdr3_length: 12; clone_size: .; d_call: .; cdr3_aa: CAWKHADEKLFF; cdr3_nt: TGTGCCTGGAAACACGCGGATGAAAAACTGTTTTTT
j_call: TRBJ2-7; v_call: TRBV7-6; cdr3_length: 15; clone_size: .; d_call: .; cdr3_aa: CASSLAAGVSYEQYF; cdr3_nt: TGTGCCAGCAGCTTAGCGGCAGGGGTCTCCTACGAGCAGTACTTC
j_call: TRBJ2-6; v_call: TRBV30; cdr3_length: 15; clone_size: .; d_call: .; cdr3_aa: CAWSIGFSGANVLTF; cdr3_nt: TGTGCCTGGAGTATTGGATTCTCTGGGGCCAACGTCCTGACTTTC
j_call: TRBJ1-2; v_call: TRBV3-1; cdr3_length: 15; clone_size: .; d_call: .; cdr3_aa: CASSQDLGVNYGYTF; cdr3_nt: TGTGCCAGCAGCCAAGATTTAGGCGTTAACTATGGCTACACCTTC
j_call: TRBJ2-5; v_call: TRBV12-3/TRBV12-4; cdr3_length: 14; clone_size: .; d_call: TRBD2; cdr3_aa: CASGAGGRAETQYF; cdr3_nt: TGTGCCAGCGGAGCGGGGGGGCGTGCTGAGACCCAGTACTTC
j_call: TRBJ1-2; v_call: TRBV19; cdr3_length: 14; clone_size: .; d_call: .; cdr3_aa: CASSLSGRGHGYTF; cdr3_nt: TGTGCCAGTAGTCTCTCGGGAAGGGGCCATGGCTACACCTTC
j_call: TRBJ2-7; v_call: TRBV19; cdr3_length: 13; clone_size: .; d_call: .; cdr3_aa: CASSIASSYEQYF; cdr3_nt: TGTGCCAGTAGTATAGCCTCGAGCTACGAGCAGTACTTC
j_call: TRBJ2-2; v_call: TRBV6-5; cdr3_length: 13; clone_size: .; d_call: .; cdr3_aa: CAVGAPNTGELFF; cdr3_nt: TGTGCTGTCGGGGCCCCTAACACCGGGGAGCTGTTTTTT
j_call: TRBJ1-5; v_call: TRBV2; cdr3_length: 15; clone_size: .; d_call: TRBD1; cdr3_aa: CASSGGQASNQPQHF; cdr3_nt: TGTGCCAGCAGTGGGGGACAGGCTAGCAATCAGCCCCAGCATTTT
j_call: TRBJ2-7; v_call: TRBV7-8; cdr3_length: 14; clone_size: few; d_call: .; cdr3_aa: CASGLESWRNEQYF; cdr3_nt: TGTGCCAGCGGCTTAGAGTCGTGGCGGAACGAGCAGTACTTC
j_call: TRBJ2-7; v_call: TRBV10-1; cdr3_length: 15; clone_size: .; d_call: TRBD2; cdr3_aa: CASSLAWAGVGEQYF; cdr3_nt: TGCGCCAGCAGCTTGGCCTGGGCGGGAGTAGGCGAGCAGTACTTC
j_call: TRBJ2-7; v_call: TRBV4-3; cdr3_length: 15; clone_size: few; d_call: TRBD2; cdr3_aa: CASSLILTSSYEQYF; cdr3_nt: TGCGCCAGCAGCCTAATCTTGACTAGCAGCTACGAGCAGTACTTC
j_call: TRBJ1-1; v_call: TRBV7-3; cdr3_length: 15; clone_size: few; d_call: .; cdr3_aa: CASSLSRDPYTEAFF; cdr3_nt: TGTGCCAGCAGCTTAAGCCGGGACCCCTACACTGAAGCTTTCTTT
j_call: TRBJ2-5; v_call: TRBV5-1; cdr3_length: 17; clone_size: few; d_call: TRBD2; cdr3_aa: CASSFPLAGAEQETQYF; cdr3_nt: TGCGCCAGCAGCTTTCCCCTAGCGGGGGCAGAACAAGAGACCCAGTACTTC
j_call: TRBJ2-7; v_call: TRBV5-6; cdr3_length: 18; clone_size: .; d_call: .; cdr3_aa: CASSLFRQSGLNTYEQYF; cdr3_nt: TGTGCCAGCAGCTTGTTTAGACAATCCGGCTTGAACACCTACGAGCAGTACTTC
j_call: TRBJ2-7; v_call: TRBV2; cdr3_length: 13; clone_size: many; d_call: .; cdr3_aa: CASSVGSMYEQYF; cdr3_nt: TGTGCCAGCAGTGTGGGATCGATGTACGAGCAGTACTTC
j_call: TRBJ1-6; v_call: TRBV6-5; cdr3_length: 14; clone_size: .; d_call: .; cdr3_aa: CASSYSRSRGHLHF; cdr3_nt: TGTGCCAGCAGTTATTCCCGGTCAAGGGGTCACCTCCACTTT
j_call: TRBJ2-5; v_call: TRBV11-2; cdr3_length: 17; clone_size: .; d_call: TRBD1; cdr3_aa: CASSLGSGTGGAGTQYF; cdr3_nt: TGTGCCAGCAGCTTAGGCTCCGGGACAGGGGGCGCGGGGACCCAGTACTTC
j_call: TRBJ2-7; v_call: TRBV5-4; cdr3_length: 17; clone_size: .; d_call: TRBD2; cdr3_aa: CASSSRLAGEDSLEQYF; cdr3_nt: TGTGCCAGCAGCTCCAGACTAGCGGGAGAAGACTCCCTTGAGCAGTACTTC
j_call: TRBJ2-1; v_call: TRBV7-3; cdr3_length: 13; clone_size: .; d_call: TRBD1; cdr3_aa: CASKGQGYAEQFF; cdr3_nt: TGTGCCAGCAAAGGACAGGGTTATGCTGAGCAGTTCTTC
j_call: TRBJ1-6; v_call: TRBV7-2; cdr3_length: 14; clone_size: .; d_call: .; cdr3_aa: CASSLAGVDSPLHF; cdr3_nt: TGTGCCAGCAGCTTAGCAGGGGTCGATTCACCCCTCCACTTT
j_call: TRBJ1-4; v_call: TRBV28; cdr3_length: 15; clone_size: .; d_call: TRBD1; cdr3_aa: CASSFDQGAIEKLFF; cdr3_nt: TGTGCCAGCAGTTTTGACCAGGGGGCGATTGAAAAACTGTTTTTT
j_call: TRBJ1-3; v_call: TRBV25-1; cdr3_length: 13; clone_size: .; d_call: .; cdr3_aa: CASSQGAGNTIYF; cdr3_nt: TGTGCCAGCAGTCAGGGTGCGGGAAACACCATATATTTT
j_call: TRBJ2-1; v_call: TRBV19; cdr3_length: 15; clone_size: .; d_call: .; cdr3_aa: CASSISGDSYNEQFF; cdr3_nt: TGTGCCAGTAGTATATCGGGGGACTCCTACAATGAGCAGTTCTTC
j_call: TRBJ2-7; v_call: TRBV9; cdr3_length: 15; clone_size: .; d_call: TRBD2; cdr3_aa: CASSGGPREANGQYF; cdr3_nt: TGTGCCAGCAGCGGGGGGCCGCGGGAGGCTAACGGGCAGTACTTC
j_call: TRBJ1-1; v_call: TRBV7-2; cdr3_length: 13; clone_size: few; d_call: .; cdr3_aa: CASSLGGGKEAFF; cdr3_nt: TGTGCCAGCAGCTTAGGGGGGGGGAAGGAAGCTTTCTTT
j_call: TRBJ2-7; v_call: TRBV6-1; cdr3_length: 14; clone_size: few; d_call: .; cdr3_aa: CASSVPEGGYEQYF; cdr3_nt: TGTGCCAGCAGTGTCCCGGAGGGGGGGTACGAGCAGTACTTC
j_call: TRBJ1-1; v_call: TRBV6-1; cdr3_length: 15; clone_size: .; d_call: .; cdr3_aa: CASSSSLWAGPEAFF; cdr3_nt: TGTGCCAGCAGTTCCTCTTTATGGGCAGGCCCTGAAGCTTTCTTT
j_call: TRBJ1-1; v_call: TRBV27; cdr3_length: 13; clone_size: .; d_call: .; cdr3_aa: CASSFSGVGEAFF; cdr3_nt: TGTGCCAGCAGTTTCTCAGGGGTGGGTGAAGCTTTCTTT
j_call: TRBJ2-7; v_call: TRBV19; cdr3_length: 13; clone_size: .; d_call: TRBD1; cdr3_aa: CASSIGQGYEQYF; cdr3_nt: TGTGCCAGTAGTATAGGACAGGGCTACGAGCAGTACTTC
j_call: TRBJ2-1; v_call: TRBV28; cdr3_length: 12; clone_size: few; d_call: .; cdr3_aa: CASSLLINEQFF; cdr3_nt: TGTGCCAGCAGTTTATTAATCAATGAGCAGTTCTTC
j_call: TRBJ2-5; v_call: TRBV2; cdr3_length: 13; clone_size: .; d_call: .; cdr3_aa: CASSGTIQETQYF; cdr3_nt: TGTGCCAGCAGTGGGACAATTCAAGAGACCCAGTACTTC
j_call: TRBJ2-1; v_call: TRBV10-3; cdr3_length: 16; clone_size: .; d_call: TRBD2; cdr3_aa: CAITGGGLAGLNEQFF; cdr3_nt: TGTGCCATCACCGGGGGTGGACTAGCGGGCCTCAATGAGCAGTTCTTC
j_call: TRBJ2-2; v_call: TRBV14; cdr3_length: 16; clone_size: .; d_call: .; cdr3_aa: CASSPRAQSPTGELFF; cdr3_nt: TGTGCCAGCTCACCACGGGCACAGAGTCCTACCGGGGAGCTGTTTTTT
j_call: TRBJ1-2; v_call: TRBV5-1; cdr3_length: 15; clone_size: .; d_call: .; cdr3_aa: CASSFNTATNYGYTF; cdr3_nt: TGCGCCAGCAGCTTCAATACAGCGACCAACTATGGCTACACCTTC
j_call: TRBJ2-1; v_call: TRBV29-1; cdr3_length: 15; clone_size: .; d_call: .; cdr3_aa: CSVEDVEKGYNEQFF; cdr3_nt: TGCAGCGTTGAAGACGTGGAGAAGGGCTACAATGAGCAGTTCTTC
j_call: TRBJ2-7; v_call: TRBV30; cdr3_length: 17; clone_size: few; d_call: TRBD2; cdr3_aa: CAWSAPGGEREISEQYF; cdr3_nt: TGTGCCTGGAGTGCCCCTGGAGGGGAGCGGGAGATTTCCGAGCAGTACTTC
j_call: TRBJ2-3; v_call: TRBV2; cdr3_length: 17; clone_size: .; d_call: TRBD2; cdr3_aa: CASSEGGLSGRADTQYF; cdr3_nt: TGTGCCAGCAGTGAGGGGGGACTAAGCGGGAGGGCAGATACGCAGTATTTT
j_call: TRBJ2-7; v_call: TRBV10-2; cdr3_length: 13; clone_size: once; d_call: .; cdr3_aa: CAISGDTAYEQYF; cdr3_nt: TGCGCCATCAGCGGGGACACGGCCTACGAGCAGTACTTC
j_call: TRBJ1-1; v_call: TRBV6-1; cdr3_length: 14; clone_size: .; d_call: .; cdr3_aa: CASMLGGPNTEAFF; cdr3_nt: TGTGCCAGCATGTTGGGAGGCCCAAACACTGAAGCTTTCTTT
j_call: TRBJ2-7; v_call: TRBV6-1; cdr3_length: 15; clone_size: .; d_call: .; cdr3_aa: CASSRLGATPYEQYF; cdr3_nt: TGTGCCAGCAGTAGGTTAGGAGCAACCCCCTACGAGCAGTACTTC
j_call: TRBJ2-3; v_call: TRBV20-1; cdr3_length: 14; clone_size: .; d_call: .; cdr3_aa: CSARGLESTDTQYF; cdr3_nt: TGCAGTGCTAGAGGGTTAGAAAGCACAGATACGCAGTATTTT
j_call: TRBJ2-2; v_call: TRBV5-1; cdr3_length: 16; clone_size: .; d_call: .; cdr3_aa: CASSLGGGRSTGELFF; cdr3_nt: TGCGCCAGCAGCTTGGGTGGGGGGCGCAGCACCGGGGAGCTGTTTTTT
j_call: TRBJ2-5; v_call: TRBV29-1; cdr3_length: 11; clone_size: .; d_call: .; cdr3_aa: CSVDAGETQYF; cdr3_nt: TGCAGCGTTGATGCAGGGGAGACCCAGTACTTC
j_call: TRBJ1-2; v_call: TRBV9; cdr3_length: 15; clone_size: .; d_call: .; cdr3_aa: CASSARMVGGDGYTF; cdr3_nt: TGTGCCAGCAGCGCCCGCATGGTTGGGGGCGATGGCTACACCTTC
j_call: TRBJ2-1; v_call: TRBV7-8; cdr3_length: 11; clone_size: few; d_call: .; cdr3_aa: CASSQDNEQFF; cdr3_nt: TGTGCCAGCAGCCAGGACAATGAGCAGTTCTTC
j_call: TRBJ2-7; v_call: TRBV19; cdr3_length: 15; clone_size: few; d_call: TRBD1; cdr3_aa: CASSQPGQGTYEQYF; cdr3_nt: TGTGCCAGTAGTCAACCGGGACAGGGGACCTACGAGCAGTACTTC
j_call: TRBJ2-7; v_call: TRBV4-3; cdr3_length: 15; clone_size: few; d_call: TRBD2; cdr3_aa: CASSQTSAKAYEQYF; cdr3_nt: TGCGCCAGCAGCCAGACTAGCGCGAAGGCTTACGAGCAGTACTTC
j_call: TRBJ1-2; v_call: TRBV2; cdr3_length: 13; clone_size: few; d_call: .; cdr3_aa: CASSEVGYWGYTF; cdr3_nt: TGTGCCAGCAGTGAAGTGGGGTACTGGGGCTACACCTTC
j_call: TRBJ2-3; v_call: TRBV9; cdr3_length: 16; clone_size: .; d_call: TRBD2; cdr3_aa: CASSVESRGGTDTQYF; cdr3_nt: TGTGCCAGCAGCGTAGAATCCCGGGGGGGGACAGATACGCAGTATTTT